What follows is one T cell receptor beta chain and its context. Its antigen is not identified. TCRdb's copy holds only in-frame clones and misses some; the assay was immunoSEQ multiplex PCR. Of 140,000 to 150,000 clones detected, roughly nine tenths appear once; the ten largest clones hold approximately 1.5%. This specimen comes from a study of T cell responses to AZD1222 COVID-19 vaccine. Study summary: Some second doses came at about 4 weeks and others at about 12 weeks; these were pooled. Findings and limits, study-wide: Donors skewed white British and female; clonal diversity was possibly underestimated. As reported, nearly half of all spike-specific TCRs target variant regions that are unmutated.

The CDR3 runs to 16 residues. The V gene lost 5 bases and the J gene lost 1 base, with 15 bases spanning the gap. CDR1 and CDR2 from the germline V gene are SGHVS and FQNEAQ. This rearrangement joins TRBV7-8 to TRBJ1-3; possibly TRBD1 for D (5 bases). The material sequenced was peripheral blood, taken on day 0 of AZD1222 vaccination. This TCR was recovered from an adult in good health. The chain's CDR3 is CASSQTHGASGNTIYF. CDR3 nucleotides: TGTGCCAGCAGCCAGACCCACGGGGCGTCTGGAAACACCATATATTTT.